This is a list of T cell receptor beta chains from one sample in a study of identical twins. MiXCR, run by TCRdb on the 5' RACE reads, gives a single entry per CDR3 protein. This table holds roughly 250,000 distinct CDR3 sequences, about 14% found once. Sequenced: memory (CD45RO+) T cells sorted from blood. Receptors originate from a woman younger than 30 in good health. CDR3s leave out the opening cysteine and the closing phenylalanine or tryptophan.

v_call cdr3_aa
TRBV7-8 ASSSGTRVEQY
TRBV7-2 ASSLASGRSVTQY
TRBV6-2/TRBV6-3 ASRDGTRSSYEQY
TRBV29-1 SVEHERGETQY
TRBV5-1 ASSPLGGTDTQY
TRBV20-1 SARDPNNPDYEQY
TRBV3-1 ASSQLRMNTEAF
TRBV7-9 ASRPLYRTMNTEAF
TRBV20-1 SARPDSNTEAF
TRBV30 AWSGTYEQY
TRBV20-1 SPLTGNEQY
TRBV14 ASSHSTGGMTPLH
TRBV15 ATSRQY
TRBV18 ASSEDRTEAF
TRBV19 ASSHRGLNTEAF
TRBV10-3 AISGHLRSSYEQY
TRBV2 ASMRDSNQPQH
TRBV7-8 ASSLDGRGYANEKLF
TRBV18 ASSPPTGVRSYT
TRBV20-1 SARQSHEQY
TRBV20-1 SAPGTSGMKEQF
TRBV5-1 ASSWVTGGPSYEQY
TRBV12-3/TRBV12-4 ASSLRFRGSSYEQY
TRBV20-1 SARVGSRYGTQY
TRBV6-5 ASSYVKGGYEQY
TRBV5-5 ASRFAGTDTQY
TRBV5-1 ASRGQGSLTEAF